This T cell receptor (beta chain) was sequenced during a study of cytomegalovirus exposure and HLA in healthy donors. The wider study: Researchers found that about 84% of almost 400 genotyped donors fell within the Caucasian-associated ancestry cluster. Findings and caveats of the study: A later analysis found most CMV-associated TCR beta chains apparently HLA-restricted. Researchers reported that a few CMV-associated chains were confirmed in vitro as CMV antigen-specific. The study recorded 160 or so TCR beta chains that were cytomegalovirus-associated.

This clone was picked up a small number of times. Its target is not known. There are 16 residues in the CDR3. Germline assignment: CDR1 MDHEN and CDR2 SYDVKM. J gave up 3 bases and V 6 bases, and 12 bases lay outside the gene matches. Researchers ran the PCR with 60 Vbeta and 13 Jbeta primers. Only in-frame clones appear in the TCRdb table, and some are missing; sequencing was by immunoSEQ multiplex PCR. The data show approximately 120,000 clones, with over 9.5% seen just once and under 6% held by the top ten. The sample consisted of PBMCs. J is TRBJ2-3 and V is TRBV28, with TRBD1 matching 7 bases. The sequence was obtained from a woman aged 18-35 years in good health and CMV-seropositive. This CDR3 is CASSSRKGGFTDTQYF. CDR3 coding DNA: TGTGCCAGCAGCTCCAGGAAAGGGGGCTTTACAGATACGCAGTATTTT.